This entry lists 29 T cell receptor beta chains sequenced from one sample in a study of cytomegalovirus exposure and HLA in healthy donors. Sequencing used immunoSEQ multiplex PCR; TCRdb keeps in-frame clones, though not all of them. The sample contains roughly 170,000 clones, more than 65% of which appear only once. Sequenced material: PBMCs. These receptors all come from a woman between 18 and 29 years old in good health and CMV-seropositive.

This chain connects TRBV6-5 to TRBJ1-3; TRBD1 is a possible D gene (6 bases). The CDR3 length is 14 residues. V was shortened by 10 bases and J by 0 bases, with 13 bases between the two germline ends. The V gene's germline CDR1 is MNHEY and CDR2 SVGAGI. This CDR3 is CATVGGVSGNTIYF. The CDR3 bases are TGTGCCACGGTTGGGGGCGTCTCTGGAAACACCATATATTTT.

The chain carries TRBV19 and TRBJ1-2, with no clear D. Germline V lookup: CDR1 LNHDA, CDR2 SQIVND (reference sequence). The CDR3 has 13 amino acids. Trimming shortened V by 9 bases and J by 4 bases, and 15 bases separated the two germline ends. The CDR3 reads CASTLNSPYGYTF. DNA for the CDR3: TGTGCCAGCACCCTTAACTCCCCCTATGGCTACACCTTC.

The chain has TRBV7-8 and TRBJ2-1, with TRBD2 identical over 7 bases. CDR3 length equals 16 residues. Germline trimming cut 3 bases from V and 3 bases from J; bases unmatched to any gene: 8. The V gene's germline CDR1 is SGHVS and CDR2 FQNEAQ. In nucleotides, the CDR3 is TGTGCCAGCAGCTTGTATCGAGCGGGGAGCTACAATGAGCAGTTCTTC. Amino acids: CASSLYRAGSYNEQFF. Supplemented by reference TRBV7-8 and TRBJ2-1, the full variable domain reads GAGVSQSPRYKVAKRGQDVALRCDPISGHVSLFWYQQALGQGPEFLTYFQNEAQLDKSGLPSDRFFAERPEGSVSTLKIQRTQQEDSAVYLCASSLYRAGSYNEQFFGPGTRLTVL.

The CDR3 DNA follows: TGCGCCAGCAGGGCGGGGGGGCCGGGTGAGCAGTTCTTC. This translates into CASRAGGPGEQFF. The chain carries TRBV5-1 and TRBJ2-1, with TRBD2 identical over 9 bases. The CDR3 length is 13 residues. V was pared by 5 bases and J by 9 bases, with 6 bases of the junction left unmatched. The germline gives CDR1 SGHRS, CDR2 YFSETQ.

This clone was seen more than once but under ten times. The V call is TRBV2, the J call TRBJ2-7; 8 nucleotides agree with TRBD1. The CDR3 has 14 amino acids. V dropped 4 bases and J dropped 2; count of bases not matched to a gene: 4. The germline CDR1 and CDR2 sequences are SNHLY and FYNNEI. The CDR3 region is CASSVDRGAYEQYF. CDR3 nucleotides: TGTGCCAGCAGTGTAGACAGGGGAGCCTACGAGCAGTACTTC.

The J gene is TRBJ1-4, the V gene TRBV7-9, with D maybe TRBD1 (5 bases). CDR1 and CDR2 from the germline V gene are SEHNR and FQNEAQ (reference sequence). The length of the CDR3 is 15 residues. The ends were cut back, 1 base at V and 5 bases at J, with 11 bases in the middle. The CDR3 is CASSLGARVNEKLFF. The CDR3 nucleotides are TGTGCCAGCAGCTTAGGTGCCAGGGTAAATGAAAAACTGTTTTTT. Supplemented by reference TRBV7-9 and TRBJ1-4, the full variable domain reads DTGVSQNPRHKITKRGQNVTFRCDPISEHNRLYWYRQTLGQGPEFLTYFQNEAQLEKSRLLSDRFSAERPKGSFSTLEIQRTEQGDSAMYLCASSLGARVNEKLFFGSGTQLSVL.

CDR3 DNA sequence: TGCGCCAGCAGCATCCGACAGGGTACTGAAGCTTTCTTT. It is translated as CASSIRQGTEAFF. This chain links TRBV5-1 with TRBJ1-1, with TRBD1 matching over 7 bases. The V segment lost 4 bases and the J segment 5 bases; nucleotides outside the gene matches: 5. Germline-derived CDR1 and CDR2 are SGHRS and YFSETQ. The length of the CDR3 is 13 residues.

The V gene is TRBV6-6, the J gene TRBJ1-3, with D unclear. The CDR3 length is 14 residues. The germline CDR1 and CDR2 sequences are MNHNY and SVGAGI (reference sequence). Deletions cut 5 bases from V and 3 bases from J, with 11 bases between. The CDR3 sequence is CASSPRQVGNTIYF. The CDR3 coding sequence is TGTGCCAGCAGTCCACGCCAGGTTGGAAACACCATATATTTT.

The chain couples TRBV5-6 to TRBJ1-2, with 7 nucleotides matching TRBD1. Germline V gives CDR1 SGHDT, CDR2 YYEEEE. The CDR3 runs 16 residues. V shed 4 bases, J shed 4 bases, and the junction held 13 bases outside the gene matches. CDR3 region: CASSGIRDSPLYGYTF. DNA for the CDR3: TGTGCCAGCAGCGGAATCCGGGACAGCCCACTCTATGGCTACACCTTC.

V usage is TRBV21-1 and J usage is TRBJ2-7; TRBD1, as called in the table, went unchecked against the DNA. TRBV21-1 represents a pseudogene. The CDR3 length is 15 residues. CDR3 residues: CASSKEGTGRYEQYF. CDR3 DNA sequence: TGTGCCAGCAGCAAAGAAGGGACAGGGCGTTACGAGCAGTACTTC.

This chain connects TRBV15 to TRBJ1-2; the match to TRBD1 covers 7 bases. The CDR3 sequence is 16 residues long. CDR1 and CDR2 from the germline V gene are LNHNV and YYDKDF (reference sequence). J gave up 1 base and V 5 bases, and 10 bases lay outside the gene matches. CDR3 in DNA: TGTGCCACCAGCTCCTTCAACAGGGGAGGTAACTATGGCTACACCTTC. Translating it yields CATSSFNRGGNYGYTF.

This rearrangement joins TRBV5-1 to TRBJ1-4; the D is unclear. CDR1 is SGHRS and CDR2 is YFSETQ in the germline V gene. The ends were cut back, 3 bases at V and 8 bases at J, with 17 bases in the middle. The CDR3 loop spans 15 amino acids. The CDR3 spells CASSSGGSLREKLFF. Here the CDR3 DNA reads TGCGCCAGCAGCTCGGGAGGGTCACTTCGGGAAAAACTGTTTTTT.

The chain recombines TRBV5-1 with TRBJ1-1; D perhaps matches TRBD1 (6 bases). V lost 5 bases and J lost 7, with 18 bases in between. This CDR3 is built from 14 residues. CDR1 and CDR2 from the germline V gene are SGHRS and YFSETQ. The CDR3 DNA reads TGCGCCAGCAGAAATCCCACAGGGCCCGGTGAAGCTTTCTTT. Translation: CASRNPTGPGEAFF.

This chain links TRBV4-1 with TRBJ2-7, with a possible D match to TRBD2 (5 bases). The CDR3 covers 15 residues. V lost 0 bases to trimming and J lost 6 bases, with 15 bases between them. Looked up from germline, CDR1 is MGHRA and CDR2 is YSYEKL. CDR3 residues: CASSQDKERVAEQYF. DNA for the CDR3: TGCGCCAGCAGCCAAGATAAGGAGAGGGTGGCCGAGCAGTACTTC.

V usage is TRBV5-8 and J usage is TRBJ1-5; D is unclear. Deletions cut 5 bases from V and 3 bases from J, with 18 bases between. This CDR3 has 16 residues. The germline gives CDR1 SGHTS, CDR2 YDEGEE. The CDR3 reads CASSLMGSGPNQPQHF. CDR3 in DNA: TGTGCCAGCAGTCTAATGGGTTCGGGTCCCAATCAGCCCCAGCATTTT.

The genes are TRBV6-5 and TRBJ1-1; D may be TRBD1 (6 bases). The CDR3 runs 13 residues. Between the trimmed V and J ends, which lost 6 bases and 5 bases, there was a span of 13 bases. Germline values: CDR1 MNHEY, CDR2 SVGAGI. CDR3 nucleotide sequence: TGTGCCAGCAGCAGGGGAATTGGAACTGAAGCTTTCTTT. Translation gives CASSRGIGTEAFF.

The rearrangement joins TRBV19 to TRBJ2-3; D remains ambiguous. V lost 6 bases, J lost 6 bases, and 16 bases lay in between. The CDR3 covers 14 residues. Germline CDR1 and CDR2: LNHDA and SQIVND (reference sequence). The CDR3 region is CASSRRESMDTQYF. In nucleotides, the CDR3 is TGTGCCAGTAGCCGCCGAGAAAGCATGGATACGCAGTATTTT.

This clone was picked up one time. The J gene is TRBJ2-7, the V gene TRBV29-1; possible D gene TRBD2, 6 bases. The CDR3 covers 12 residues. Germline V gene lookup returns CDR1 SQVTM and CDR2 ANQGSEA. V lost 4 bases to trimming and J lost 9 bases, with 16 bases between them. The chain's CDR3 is CSVGTKQTGQYF. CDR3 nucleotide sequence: TGCAGCGTTGGGACTAAGCAAACCGGGCAGTACTTC.

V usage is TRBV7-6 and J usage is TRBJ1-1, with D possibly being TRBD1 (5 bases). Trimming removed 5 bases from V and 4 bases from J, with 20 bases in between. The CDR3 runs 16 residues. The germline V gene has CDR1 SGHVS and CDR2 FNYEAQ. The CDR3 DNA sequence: TGTGCCAGCAGCCCGTTGTGGGGGGGGATTCCCACTGAAGCTTTCTTT. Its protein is CASSPLWGGIPTEAFF. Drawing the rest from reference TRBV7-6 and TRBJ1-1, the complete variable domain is GAGVSQSPRYKVTKRGQDVALRCDPISGHVSLYWYRQALGQGPEFLTYFNYEAQQDKSGLPNDRFSAERPEGSISTLTIQRTEQRDSAMYRCASSPLWGGIPTEAFFGQGTRLTVV.

CDR3 sequence: CASSFNPSNEKLFF. The DNA for the CDR3 is TGCGCCAGCAGCTTTAATCCTTCTAATGAAAAACTGTTTTTT. This rearrangement joins TRBV5-1 to TRBJ1-4, with D uncertain. Trimming took 2 bases from V and 3 from J, leaving 8 bases between them. Germline values: CDR1 SGHRS, CDR2 YFSETQ. The CDR3 is 14 residues long.

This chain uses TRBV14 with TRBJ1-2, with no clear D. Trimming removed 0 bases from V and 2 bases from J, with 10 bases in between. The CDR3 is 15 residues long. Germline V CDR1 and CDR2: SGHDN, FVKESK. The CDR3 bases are TGTGCCAGCAGCCAAGATGGGCTGCAGAACTATGGCTACACCTTC. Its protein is CASSQDGLQNYGYTF.

For the CDR3, the DNA is TGTGCCGCGATCGGGTGGAGGGGATCTGGGGAGCTGTTTTTT. Translation: CAAIGWRGSGELFF. This sequence joins TRBV7-6 and TRBJ2-2, with a possible D match to TRBD2 (6 bases). The V gene lost 11 bases and the J gene lost 8 bases, with 21 bases spanning the gap. CDR3 length: 14 residues. CDR1 and CDR2 (germline): SGHVS, FNYEAQ.

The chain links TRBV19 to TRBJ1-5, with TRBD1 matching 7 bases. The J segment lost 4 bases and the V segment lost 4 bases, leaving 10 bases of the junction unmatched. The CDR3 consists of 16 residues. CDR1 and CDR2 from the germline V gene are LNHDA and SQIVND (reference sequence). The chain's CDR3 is CASSTRKGQINQPQHF. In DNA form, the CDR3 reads TGTGCCAGTAGTACCAGAAAGGGACAGATTAATCAGCCCCAGCATTTT.

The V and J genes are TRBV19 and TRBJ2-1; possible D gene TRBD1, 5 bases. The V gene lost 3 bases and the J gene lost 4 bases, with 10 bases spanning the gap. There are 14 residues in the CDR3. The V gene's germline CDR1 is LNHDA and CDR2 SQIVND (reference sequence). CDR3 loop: CASSISGLYNEQFF. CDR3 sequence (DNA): TGTGCCAGTAGTATTTCAGGGCTTTACAATGAGCAGTTCTTC.

DNA of the CDR3: TGTGCCAGCAGCCCACAGGGGTGGGACTATGGCTACACCTTC. The encoded protein is CASSPQGWDYGYTF. V is TRBV7-7 and J is TRBJ1-2; the match to TRBD1 covers 7 bases. CDR1 is SSHAT, CDR2 FNYEAQ, per germline (reference sequence). CDR3 size: 14 residues. J was trimmed by 3 bases and V by 5 bases; bases with no gene match: 6.

This CDR3 is CAWSVSSPDKGGGGNYGYTF. CDR3 DNA: TGTGCCTGGAGTGTATCCTCCCCTGATAAAGGGGGGGGCGGGAACTATGGCTACACCTTC. The chain joins TRBV30 to TRBJ1-2; D perhaps matches TRBD1 (6 bases). The CDR3 spans 20 residues. Germline values: CDR1 GTSNPN, CDR2 SVGIG (reference sequence). Trimming removed 0 bases from V and 2 bases from J, with 28 bases in between. The full variable domain, with the rest looked up from reference TRBV30 and TRBJ1-2, is SQTIHQWPATLVQPVGSPLSLECTVEGTSNPNLYWYRQAAGRGLQLLFYSVGIGQISSEVPQNLSASRPQDRQFILSSKKLLLSDSGFYLCAWSVSSPDKGGGGNYGYTFGSGTRLTVV.

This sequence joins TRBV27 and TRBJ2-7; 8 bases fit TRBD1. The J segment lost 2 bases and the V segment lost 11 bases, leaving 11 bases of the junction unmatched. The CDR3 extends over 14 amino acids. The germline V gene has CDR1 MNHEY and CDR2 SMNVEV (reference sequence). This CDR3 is CALRRGQAAYEQYF. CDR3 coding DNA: TGTGCCCTTAGGAGGGGACAGGCGGCCTACGAGCAGTACTTC.

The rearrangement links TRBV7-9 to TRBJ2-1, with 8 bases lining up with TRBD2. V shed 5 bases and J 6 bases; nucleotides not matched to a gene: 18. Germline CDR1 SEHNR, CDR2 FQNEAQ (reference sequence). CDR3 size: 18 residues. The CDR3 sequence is CASSPLRASGYPSNEQFF. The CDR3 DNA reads TGTGCCAGCAGCCCCCTGCGGGCTAGCGGGTATCCTTCCAATGAGCAGTTCTTC.

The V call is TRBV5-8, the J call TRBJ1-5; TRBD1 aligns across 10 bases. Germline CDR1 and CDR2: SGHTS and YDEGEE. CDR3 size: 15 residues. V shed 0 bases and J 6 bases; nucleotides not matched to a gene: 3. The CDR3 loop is CASSLGQGAGQPQHF. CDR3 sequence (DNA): TGTGCCAGCAGCTTGGGACAGGGGGCCGGTCAGCCCCAGCATTTT.